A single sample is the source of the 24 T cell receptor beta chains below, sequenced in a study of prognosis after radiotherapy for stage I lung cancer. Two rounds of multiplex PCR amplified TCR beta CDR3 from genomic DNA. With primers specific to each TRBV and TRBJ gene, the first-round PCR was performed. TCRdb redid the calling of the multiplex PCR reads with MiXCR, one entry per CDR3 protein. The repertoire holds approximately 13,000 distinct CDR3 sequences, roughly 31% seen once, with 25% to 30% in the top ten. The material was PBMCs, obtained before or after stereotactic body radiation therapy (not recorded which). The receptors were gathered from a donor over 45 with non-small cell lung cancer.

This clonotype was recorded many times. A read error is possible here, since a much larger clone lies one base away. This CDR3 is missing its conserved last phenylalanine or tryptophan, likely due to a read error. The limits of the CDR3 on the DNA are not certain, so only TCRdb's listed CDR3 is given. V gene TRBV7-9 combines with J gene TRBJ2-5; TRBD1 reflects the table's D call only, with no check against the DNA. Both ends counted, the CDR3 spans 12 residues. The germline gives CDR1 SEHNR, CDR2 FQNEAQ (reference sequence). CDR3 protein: CASSSTVTPRQL.

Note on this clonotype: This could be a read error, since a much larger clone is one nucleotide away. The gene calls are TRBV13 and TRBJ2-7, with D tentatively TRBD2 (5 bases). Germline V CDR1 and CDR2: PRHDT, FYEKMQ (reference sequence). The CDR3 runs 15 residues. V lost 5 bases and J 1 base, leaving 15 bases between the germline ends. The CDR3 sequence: CASSTRLSRSYEQYF. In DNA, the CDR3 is TGTGCCAGCAGCACACGACTATCGAGATCCTACGAGCAGTACTTC.

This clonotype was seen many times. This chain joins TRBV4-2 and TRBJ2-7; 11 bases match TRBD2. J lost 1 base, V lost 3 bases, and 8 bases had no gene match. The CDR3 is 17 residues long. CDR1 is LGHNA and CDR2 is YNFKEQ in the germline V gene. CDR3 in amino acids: CASSHSLLAGDSYEQYF. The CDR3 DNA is TGTGCCAGCAGCCACTCTTTACTAGCGGGGGATTCCTACGAGCAGTACTTC.

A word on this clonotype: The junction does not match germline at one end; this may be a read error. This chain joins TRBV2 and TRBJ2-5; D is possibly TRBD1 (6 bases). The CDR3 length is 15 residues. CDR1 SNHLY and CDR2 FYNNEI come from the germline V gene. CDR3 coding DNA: TGTGCCATGACTTCCCGGGACATAACAAAAGAGACGCAGTACTTC. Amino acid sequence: CAMTSRDITKETQYF.

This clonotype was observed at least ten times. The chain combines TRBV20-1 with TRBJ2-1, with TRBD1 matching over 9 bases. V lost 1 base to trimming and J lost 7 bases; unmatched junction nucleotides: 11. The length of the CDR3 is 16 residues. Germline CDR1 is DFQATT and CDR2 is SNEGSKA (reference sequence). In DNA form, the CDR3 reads TGCAGTGCTAGAGGGTCTCCGGGACAGGGTCGGAATGAGCAGTTCTTC. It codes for CSARGSPGQGRNEQFF.

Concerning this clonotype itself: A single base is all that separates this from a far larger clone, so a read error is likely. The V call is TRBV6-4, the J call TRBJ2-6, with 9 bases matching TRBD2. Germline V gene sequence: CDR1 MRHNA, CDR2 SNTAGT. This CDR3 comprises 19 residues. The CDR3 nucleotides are TGTGCCAGCAGCGAAAGATCGCTAGCGGGATTTTATGGGGCCAACGTCGTGACTTTC. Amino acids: CASSERSLAGFYGANVVTF.

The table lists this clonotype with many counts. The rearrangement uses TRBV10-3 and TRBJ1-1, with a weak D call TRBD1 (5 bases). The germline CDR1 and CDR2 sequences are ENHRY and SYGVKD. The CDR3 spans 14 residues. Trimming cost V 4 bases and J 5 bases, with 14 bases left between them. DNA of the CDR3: TGTGCCATCAGTGGGATAGGGGTGGGGACTGAAGCTTTCTTT. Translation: CAISGIGVGTEAFF.

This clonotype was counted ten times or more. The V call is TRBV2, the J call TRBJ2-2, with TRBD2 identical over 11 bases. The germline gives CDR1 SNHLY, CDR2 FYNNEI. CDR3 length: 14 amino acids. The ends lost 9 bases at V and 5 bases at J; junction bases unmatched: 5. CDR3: CASTGLAVTGELFF. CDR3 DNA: TGTGCCAGTACGGGACTAGCGGTTACCGGGGAGCTGTTTTTT.

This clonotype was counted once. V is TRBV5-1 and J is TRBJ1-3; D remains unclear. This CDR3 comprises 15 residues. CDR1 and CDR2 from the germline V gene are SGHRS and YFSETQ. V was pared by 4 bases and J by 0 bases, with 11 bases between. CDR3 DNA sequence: TGCGCCAGCAGCCCTACGACTGACTCTGGAAACACCATATATTTT. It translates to CASSPTTDSGNTIYF.

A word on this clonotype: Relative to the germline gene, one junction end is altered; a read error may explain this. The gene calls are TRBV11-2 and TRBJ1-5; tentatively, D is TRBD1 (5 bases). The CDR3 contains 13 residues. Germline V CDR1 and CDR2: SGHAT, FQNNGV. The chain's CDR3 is CASGSQGNRPQHF. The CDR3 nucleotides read TGTGCCAGCGGCTCTCAGGGAAATCGGCCCCAGCATTTT.

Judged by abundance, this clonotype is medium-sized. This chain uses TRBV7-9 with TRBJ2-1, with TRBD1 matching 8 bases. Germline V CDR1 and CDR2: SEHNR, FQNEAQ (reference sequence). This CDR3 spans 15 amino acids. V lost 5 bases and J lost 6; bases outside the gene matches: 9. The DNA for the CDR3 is TGTGCCAGCAGCCTGGGGGACGACAGGGGCAATGAGCAGTTCTTC. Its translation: CASSLGDDRGNEQFF.

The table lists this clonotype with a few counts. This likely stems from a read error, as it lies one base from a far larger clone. The CDR3 region is CASNISNTEAFF. In DNA, the CDR3 is TGTGCCAGCAATATCTCGAACACTGAAGCTTTCTTT. The chain links TRBV6-1 to TRBJ1-1; D is unclear. The CDR3 has 12 residues. V lost 7 bases and J lost 1, with 7 bases in between. Per the germline V gene, CDR1 is MNHNS and CDR2 is SASEGT.

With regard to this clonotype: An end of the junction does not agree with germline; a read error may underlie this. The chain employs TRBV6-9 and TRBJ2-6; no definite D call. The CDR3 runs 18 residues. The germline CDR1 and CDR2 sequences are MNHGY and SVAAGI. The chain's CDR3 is CASSYSRTYRSGSNVLTF. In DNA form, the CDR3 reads TGTGCCAGCAGTTACTCCCGGACGTACCGCTCTGGGTCCAACGTCCTGACTTTC.

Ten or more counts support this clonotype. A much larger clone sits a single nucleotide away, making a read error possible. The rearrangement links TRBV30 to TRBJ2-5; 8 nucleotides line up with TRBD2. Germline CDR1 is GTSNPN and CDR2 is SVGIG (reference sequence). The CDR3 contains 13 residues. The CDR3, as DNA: TGTGCCTGCCAACTAGCGGCGCAAGGGACCCAGTACTTC. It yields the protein CACQLAAQGTQYF.

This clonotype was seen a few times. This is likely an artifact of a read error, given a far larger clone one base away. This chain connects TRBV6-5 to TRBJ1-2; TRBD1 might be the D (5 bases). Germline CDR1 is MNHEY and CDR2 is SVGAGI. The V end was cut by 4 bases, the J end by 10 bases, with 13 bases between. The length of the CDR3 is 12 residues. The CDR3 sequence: CASSCPGPYYTF. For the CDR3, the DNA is TGTGCCAGCAGTTGTCCGGGACCTTACTACACCTTC.

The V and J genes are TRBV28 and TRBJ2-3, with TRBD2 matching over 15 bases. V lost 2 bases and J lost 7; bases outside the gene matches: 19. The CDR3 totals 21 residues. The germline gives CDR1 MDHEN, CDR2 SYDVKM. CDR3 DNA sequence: TGTGCCAGCAGTTTAGCCGGGACTAGCGGGAGGACCCCTTCGAGGGCAAATACGCAGTATTTT. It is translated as CASSLAGTSGRTPSRANTQYF.

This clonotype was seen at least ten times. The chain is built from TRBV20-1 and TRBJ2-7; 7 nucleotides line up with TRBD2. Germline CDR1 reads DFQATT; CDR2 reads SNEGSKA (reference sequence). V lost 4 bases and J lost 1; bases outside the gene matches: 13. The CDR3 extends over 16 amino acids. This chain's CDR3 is CSAIHVWTRGSYEQYF. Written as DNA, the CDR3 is TGCAGTGCTATTCACGTGTGGACTAGAGGTTCCTACGAGCAGTACTTC.

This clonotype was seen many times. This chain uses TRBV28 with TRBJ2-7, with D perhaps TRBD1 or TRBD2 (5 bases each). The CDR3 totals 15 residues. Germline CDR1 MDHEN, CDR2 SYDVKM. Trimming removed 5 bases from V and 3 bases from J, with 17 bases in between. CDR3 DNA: TGTGCCAGCAGTCCCCAAAGGGGAGAGCTCTACGAGCAGTACTTC. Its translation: CASSPQRGELYEQYF. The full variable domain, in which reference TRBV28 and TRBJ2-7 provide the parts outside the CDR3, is DVKVTQSSRYLVKRTGEKVFLECVQDMDHENMFWYRQDPGLGLRLIYFSYDVKMKEKGDIPEGYSVSREKKERFSLILESASTNQTSMYLCASSPQRGELYEQYFGPGTRLTVT.

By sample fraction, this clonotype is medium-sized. The CDR3 reads CSASSGPDGTSASSYNEQFF. CDR3 in DNA: TGCAGTGCTAGTTCGGGCCCAGACGGGACTAGCGCCAGCTCCTACAATGAGCAGTTCTTC. This chain joins TRBV20-1 and TRBJ2-1; 10 nucleotides align to TRBD2. Germline trimming cut 3 bases from V and 0 bases from J; bases unmatched to any gene: 17. This CDR3 spans 20 amino acids. CDR1 DFQATT and CDR2 SNEGSKA come from the germline V gene (reference sequence).

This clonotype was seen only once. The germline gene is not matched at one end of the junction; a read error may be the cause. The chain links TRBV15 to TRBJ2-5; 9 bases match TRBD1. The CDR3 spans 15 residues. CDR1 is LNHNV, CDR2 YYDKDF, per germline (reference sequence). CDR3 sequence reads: CATSRGGQGFETHYF. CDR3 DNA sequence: TGTGCCACCAGCAGAGGGGGACAGGGCTTCGAGACCCATTACTTC.

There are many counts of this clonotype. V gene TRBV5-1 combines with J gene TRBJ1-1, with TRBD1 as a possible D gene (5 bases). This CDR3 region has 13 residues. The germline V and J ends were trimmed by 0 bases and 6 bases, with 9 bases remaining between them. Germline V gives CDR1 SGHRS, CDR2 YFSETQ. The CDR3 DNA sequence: TGCGCCAGCAGCTTGGCCAGGGCCGCTGAAGCTTTCTTT. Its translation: CASSLARAAEAFF.

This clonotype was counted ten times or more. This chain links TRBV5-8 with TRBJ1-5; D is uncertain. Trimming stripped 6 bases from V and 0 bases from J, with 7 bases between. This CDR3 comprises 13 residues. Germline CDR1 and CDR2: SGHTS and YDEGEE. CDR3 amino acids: CASTRYSNQPQHF. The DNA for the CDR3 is TGTGCCAGCACCAGGTATAGCAATCAGCCCCAGCATTTT.

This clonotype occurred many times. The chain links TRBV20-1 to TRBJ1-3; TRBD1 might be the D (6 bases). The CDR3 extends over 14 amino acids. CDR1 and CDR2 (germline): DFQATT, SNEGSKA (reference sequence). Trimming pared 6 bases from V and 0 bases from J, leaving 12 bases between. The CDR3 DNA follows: TGCAGTGCCATTAGGGGGGACTCTGGAAACACCATATATTTT. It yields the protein CSAIRGDSGNTIYF.

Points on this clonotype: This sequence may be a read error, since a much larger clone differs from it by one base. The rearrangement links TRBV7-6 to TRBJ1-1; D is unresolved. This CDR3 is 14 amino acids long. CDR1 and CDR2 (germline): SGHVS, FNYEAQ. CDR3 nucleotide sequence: TGTGCCTGCAGCTCGCCTCGGGGAAGCACTGAAGCTTTCTTT. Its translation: CACSSPRGSTEAFF.